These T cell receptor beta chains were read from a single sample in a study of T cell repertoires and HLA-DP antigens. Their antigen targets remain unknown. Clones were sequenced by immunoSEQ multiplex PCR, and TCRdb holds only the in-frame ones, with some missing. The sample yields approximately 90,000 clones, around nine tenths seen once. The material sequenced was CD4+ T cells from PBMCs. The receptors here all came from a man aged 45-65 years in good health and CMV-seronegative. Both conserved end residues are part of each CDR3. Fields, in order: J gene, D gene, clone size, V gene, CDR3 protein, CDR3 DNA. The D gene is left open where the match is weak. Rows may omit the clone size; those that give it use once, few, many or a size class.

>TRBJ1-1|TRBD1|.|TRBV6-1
CASRANRGRTEAFF
TGTGCCAGCAGAGCGAACAGGGGGAGGACTGAAGCTTTCTTT
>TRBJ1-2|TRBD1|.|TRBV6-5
CASSLDRGREGYTF
TGTGCCAGCAGTTTAGACAGGGGGCGAGAAGGCTACACCTTC
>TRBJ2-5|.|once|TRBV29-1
CSVIGEETQYF
TGCAGCGTTATCGGGGAGGAGACCCAGTACTTC
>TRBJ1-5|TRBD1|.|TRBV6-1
CASSERDSPNQPQHF
TGTGCCAGCAGTGAAAGGGACAGCCCCAATCAGCCCCAGCATTTT
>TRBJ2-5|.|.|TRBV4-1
CASSQDRETQYF
TGCGCCAGCAGCCAAGATCGTGAGACCCAGTACTTC
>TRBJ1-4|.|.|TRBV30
CAWTPPGRPDEKLFF
TGTGCCTGGACCCCCCCGGGCCGGCCGGATGAAAAACTGTTTTTT
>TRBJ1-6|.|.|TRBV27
CASREVGSPLHF
TGTGCCAGCAGGGAAGTGGGTTCACCCCTCCACTTT
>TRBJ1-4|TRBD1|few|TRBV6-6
CASSPGGIDEKLFF
TGTGCCAGCAGTCCAGGGGGCATCGATGAAAAACTGTTTTTT
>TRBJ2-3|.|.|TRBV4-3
CASSQDFRATDTQYF
TGCGCCAGCAGCCAAGATTTCAGGGCCACAGATACGCAGTATTTT
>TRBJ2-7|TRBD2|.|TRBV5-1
CASRILARTPEQYF
TGCGCCAGCAGGATACTAGCGAGGACTCCCGAGCAGTACTTC
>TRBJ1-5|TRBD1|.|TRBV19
CASSADRASNQPQHF
TGTGCCAGTAGTGCGGACAGGGCTAGCAATCAGCCCCAGCATTTT
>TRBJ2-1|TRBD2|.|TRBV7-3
CASSSNIAGQQFF
TGTGCCAGCAGCTCCAATATAGCGGGACAACAGTTCTTC
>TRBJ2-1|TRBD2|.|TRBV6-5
CASSKSGGALNEQFF
TGTGCCAGCAGTAAGAGCGGGGGGGCCCTCAATGAGCAGTTCTTC
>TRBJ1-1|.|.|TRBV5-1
CASSPEGGITEAFF
TGCGCCAGCAGCCCCGAGGGGGGTATCACTGAAGCTTTCTTT
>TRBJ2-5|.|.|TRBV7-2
CASSLVGVLVFQETQYF
TGTGCCAGCAGCTTAGTTGGGGTATTGGTGTTTCAAGAGACCCAGTACTTC
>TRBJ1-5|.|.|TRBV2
CASSELGNYGNQPQHF
TGTGCCAGCAGTGAATTGGGGAATTATGGCAATCAGCCCCAGCATTTT
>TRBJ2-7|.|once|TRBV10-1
CASSDPGTVPYEQYF
TGCGCCAGCAGTGATCCAGGGACGGTACCCTACGAGCAGTACTTC
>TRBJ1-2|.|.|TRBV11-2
CASSSQTDRYGYTF
TGTGCCAGCAGCTCACAAACGGACCGCTATGGCTACACCTTC
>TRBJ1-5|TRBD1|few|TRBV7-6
CASSPRQGASNQPQHF
TGTGCCAGCAGCCCCCGACAGGGGGCTAGCAATCAGCCCCAGCATTTT
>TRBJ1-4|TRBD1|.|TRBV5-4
CASSPTGTEGEKLFF
TGTGCCAGCAGCCCGACCGGGACAGAGGGCGAAAAACTGTTTTTT
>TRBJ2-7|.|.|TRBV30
CACGARDEQYF
TGTGCCTGTGGGGCACGGGACGAGCAGTACTTC
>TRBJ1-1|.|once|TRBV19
CASNREVGTEAFF
TGTGCCAGTAACAGGGAAGTGGGGACTGAAGCTTTCTTT
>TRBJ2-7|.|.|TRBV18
CASSPFPPGDSPHASYEQYF
TGTGCCAGCTCACCATTCCCCCCAGGGGACTCCCCCCATGCCTCCTACGAGCAGTACTTC
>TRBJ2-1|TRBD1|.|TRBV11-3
CASSTGTYNEQFF
TGTGCCAGCTCGACAGGGACCTACAATGAGCAGTTCTTC
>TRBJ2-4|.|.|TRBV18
CASSPGDNIQYF
TGTGCCAGCTCACCAGGGGACAACATTCAGTACTTC
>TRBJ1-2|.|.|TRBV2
CASSVRDDPQGYTF
TGTGCCAGCAGTGTAAGGGACGACCCTCAGGGCTACACCTTC
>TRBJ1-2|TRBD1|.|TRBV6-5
CASREPGQGALGYTF
TGTGCCAGTCGTGAACCGGGACAGGGGGCCCTTGGCTACACCTTC
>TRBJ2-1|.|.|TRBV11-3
CASSPQGYYNEQFF
TGTGCCAGCAGCCCGCAGGGATACTACAATGAGCAGTTCTTC
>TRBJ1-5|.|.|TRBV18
CASSPDKGPYQPQHF
TGTGCCAGCTCACCCGACAAGGGCCCCTATCAGCCCCAGCATTTT
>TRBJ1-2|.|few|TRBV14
CASSQDVRTDYGYTF
TGTGCCAGCAGCCAAGATGTTCGGACAGACTATGGCTACACCTTC
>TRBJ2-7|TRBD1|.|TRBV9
CASSVGPGTGGSYEQYF
TGTGCCAGCAGCGTAGGACCGGGGACAGGGGGTTCCTACGAGCAGTACTTC
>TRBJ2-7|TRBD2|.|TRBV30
CAWSRTSGYEQYF
TGTGCCTGGAGCAGGACTAGCGGCTACGAGCAGTACTTC
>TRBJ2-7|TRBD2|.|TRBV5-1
CASSLVRASGLGEQYF
TGCGCCAGCAGCTTGGTCCGGGCTAGCGGGCTAGGCGAGCAGTACTTC
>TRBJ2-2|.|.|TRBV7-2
CASRPPGAVLPGELFF
TGTGCCAGCAGACCCCCAGGGGCCGTTCTTCCCGGGGAGCTGTTTTTT
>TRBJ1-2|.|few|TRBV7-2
CASSPGQAYGYTF
TGTGCCAGCAGCCCCGGCCAAGCCTACGGCTACACCTTC
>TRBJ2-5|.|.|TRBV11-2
CACALGGRETQYF
TGTGCTTGCGCCTTGGGGGGCAGGGAGACCCAGTACTTC
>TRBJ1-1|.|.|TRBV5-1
CASSFEGRSMNTEAFF
TGCGCCAGCAGCTTTGAGGGACGGTCCATGAACACTGAAGCTTTCTTT
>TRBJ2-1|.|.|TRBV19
CASSIQRLSSYNEQFF
TGTGCCAGTAGTATTCAGCGCCTAAGCTCCTACAATGAGCAGTTCTTC
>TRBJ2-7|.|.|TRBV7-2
CASSLYRGGYEQYF
TGTGCCAGCAGCTTATACAGGGGAGGCTACGAGCAGTACTTC
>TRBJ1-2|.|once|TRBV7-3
CASSLSVNYGYTF
TGTGCCAGCAGCTTGTCAGTAAACTATGGCTACACCTTC
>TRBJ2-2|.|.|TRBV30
CAWRGGNTGELFF
TGTGCCTGGAGAGGAGGGAACACCGGGGAGCTGTTTTTT
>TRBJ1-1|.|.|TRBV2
CASSRTDQGTEAFF
TGTGCCAGCAGCCGAACAGATCAGGGGACTGAAGCTTTCTTT